A selection of T cell receptor beta chains follows, all from one sample in a study of T cells after yellow fever vaccination. TCRdb processed the 5' RACE reads anew with MiXCR; each CDR3 protein has one entry. The table lists 600,000 to 750,000 distinct CDR3 sequences, 9% to 15% of them singletons. The sample consisted of PBMCs, taken on the day of the yellow fever booster vaccination. These receptors came from a man in his thirties or forties who received the YFV17D yellow fever vaccine. The CDR3 runs from the conserved cysteine through the conserved F or W. The order of the fields is CDR3 protein, CDR3 DNA, J gene, clone size, V gene, D gene. The D gene is left open where the match is weak. Only some rows state a clone size, as once, few, many or a class for expanded clones.

CASSHTEGEAFF	TGTGCCAGCAGCCATACCGAGGGTGAAGCTTTCTTT	TRBJ1-1	.	TRBV3-1	.
CASSRDRDPDTQYF	TGTGCCAGCAGTAGGGACAGGGACCCAGATACGCAGTATTTT	TRBJ2-3	few	TRBV7-2	TRBD1
CASHNTPTSTDTQYF	TGTGCCAGCCATAACACTCCTACTTCCACAGATACGCAGTATTTT	TRBJ2-3	few	TRBV27	.
CASSQGTSGSKETQYF	TGTGCCAGCAGCCAAGGGACTAGCGGGAGTAAGGAGACCCAGTACTTC	TRBJ2-5	.	TRBV3-1	TRBD2
CASSPPGYDDTQYF	TGCGCCAGCAGCCCTCCGGGATACGACGATACGCAGTATTTT	TRBJ2-3	.	TRBV4-1	.
CASNPWDSLYNEQFF	TGTGCCAGCAACCCCTGGGACAGCTTATACAATGAGCAGTTCTTC	TRBJ2-1	many	TRBV7-8	TRBD1
CASREVSGANVLTF	TGCGCCAGCCGCGAGGTCTCTGGGGCCAACGTCCTGACTTTC	TRBJ2-6	few	TRBV5-1	.
CASGNAGGVYNEQFF	TGTGCCAGCGGGAATGCAGGGGGCGTCTACAATGAGCAGTTCTTC	TRBJ2-1	.	TRBV7-2	TRBD1
CASSRGQGTRRLYEQYF	TGTGCCAGCAGCCGGGGACAGGGGACGAGACGTCTCTACGAGCAGTACTTC	TRBJ2-7	.	TRBV5-6	TRBD1
CASTPPDRRSGEQYF	TGTGCCAGCACCCCCCCGGACCGCAGGAGTGGAGAGCAGTACTTC	TRBJ2-7	.	TRBV11-2	.
CATSRGDSTDTQYF	TGTGCCACCAGCAGAGGGGACTCCACAGATACGCAGTATTTT	TRBJ2-3	.	TRBV15	.
CASSPQGGHGELFF	TGTGCCAGCTCACCCCAGGGAGGTCACGGGGAGCTGTTTTTT	TRBJ2-2	.	TRBV18	.
CASSTHGPGELFF	TGTGCCAGCAGCACTCACGGGCCCGGGGAGCTGTTTTTT	TRBJ2-2	many	TRBV6-6	.
CASSMGDTEAFF	TGTGCCAGCAGCATGGGGGACACTGAAGCTTTCTTT	TRBJ1-1	.	TRBV7-9	.
CSGGQGSTEQYF	TGCAGTGGGGGACAGGGATCTACCGAGCAGTACTTC	TRBJ2-7	few	TRBV20-1	TRBD1
CASSSSGSWTRQHF	TGCGCCAGCAGTTCTAGCGGGAGCTGGACCAGGCAGCACTTC	TRBJ2-7	.	TRBV10-1	TRBD2
CASSQAKGGPTTDTQYF	TGCGCCAGCAGCCAAGCGAAGGGGGGACCGACAACAGATACGCAGTATTTT	TRBJ2-3	.	TRBV4-3	.
CASSPSRRSYEQYF	TGTGCCAGCAGCCCAAGCAGACGGTCCTACGAGCAGTACTTC	TRBJ2-7	many	TRBV7-8	.
CASSPRLAGGNTGELFF	TGTGCCAGCAGCCCCCGACTAGCGGGAGGAAACACCGGGGAGCTGTTTTTT	TRBJ2-2	.	TRBV11-3	TRBD2
CASSLGSRTLSSGANVLTF	TGTGCCAGCAGCCTTGGGTCAAGGACGCTAAGCTCTGGGGCCAACGTCCTGACTTTC	TRBJ2-6	many	TRBV27	.
CAPDEQFF	TGTGCTCCAGATGAGCAGTTCTTC	TRBJ2-1	.	TRBV28	.
CASSQDQGVAGELFF	TGCGCCAGCAGCCAAGACCAGGGGGTTGCCGGGGAGCTGTTTTTT	TRBJ2-2	few	TRBV4-3	TRBD1
CASSLLTGVPTDTQYF	TGCGCCAGCAGCTTGTTGACAGGGGTACCAACAGATACGCAGTATTTT	TRBJ2-3	few	TRBV5-1	TRBD1
CASSPQTGGQDVQYF	TGTGCCAGCTCACCCCAGACAGGGGGCCAGGACGTGCAGTACTTC	TRBJ2-7	few	TRBV18	TRBD1
CASSLAPSGGSLYGELFF	TGTGCCAGCAGCTTAGCCCCTTCTGGCGGGAGTTTATACGGGGAGCTGTTTTTT	TRBJ2-2	many	TRBV7-6	TRBD2
CASRGGITDTQYF	TGTGCCAGCAGGGGGGGGATCACAGATACGCAGTATTTT	TRBJ2-3	few	TRBV11-2	TRBD2